This TCR beta chain stems from a study of blood T cell repertoires in COVID-19. Trimming shortened V by 1 base and J by 7 bases, and 10 bases separated the two germline ends. This CDR3 has 14 residues. The germline V gene encodes CDR1 SGHTA and CDR2 FQGNSA. Original data processing: Amplification of reference gene primers provided the estimated nucleated cell counts. Some clones are missing from TCRdb's copy, which holds only in-frame ones; the method was immunoSEQ multiplex PCR. V and J calls and clone size follow that table, whereas D and trimming were derived from the DNA. The sample comprises roughly 260,000 clones, around nine tenths of which are singletons, and over 2% rests with the top ten.

Sequencing used PBMCs or T cells enriched from blood (not recorded which). The chain joins TRBV7-2 to TRBJ2-2; TRBD2 might be the D (5 bases). This TCR came from a woman between 18 and 29 years old who had recovered from COVID-19. The CDR3 sequence: CASSLVASGGELFF. The CDR3 region has the DNA TGTGCCAGCAGCTTAGTAGCGAGCGGCGGGGAGCTGTTTTTT.